This is a list of T cell receptor beta chains from one sample in a study of blood T cells in healthy people across ages. Via MiXCR, TCRdb re-called the 5' RACE reads, giving one row per CDR3 protein. The repertoire holds 550,000 to 650,000 distinct CDR3 sequences, with roughly a quarter as singletons. This sample was also put to use in a study of T cells of mothers and their children.

The sequencing sample was made of blood. The receptors were sampled from a boy aged 2 to 9 in good health. The CDR3 runs from the conserved cysteine through the conserved F or W. Each record gives: clone size, D gene, J gene, V gene, CDR3 DNA, CDR3 protein. D genes are given only for firm matches. Expanded clones are given a class, and other clones once, few, many or no size at all.

NA TRBD2 TRBJ2-3 TRBV7-9 TGTGCCAGCAGCTTAGCGGCGGGAGGCCCAGATACGCAGTATTTT CASSLAAGGPDTQYF
NA TRBD1 TRBJ1-1 TRBV10-3 TGTGCCGCTTCAGGGGGCGCGGGGAACACTGAAGCTTTCTTT CAASGGAGNTEAFF
NA NA TRBJ2-3 TRBV2 TGTGCCAGCAGCTTCACTAGATCCTCGGCAGATACGCAGTATTTT CASSFTRSSADTQYF
few NA TRBJ2-5 TRBV6-1 TGTGCCAGCAGTGAAGCGTCGCCAGGGGTGGGAGCGACCCAGTACTTC CASSEASPGVGATQYF
NA TRBD2 TRBJ2-3 TRBV10-3 TGTGCCATCAGCGGAGCGGGAGAGGTTGATACGCAGTATTTT CAISGAGEVDTQYF
few TRBD2 TRBJ2-5 TRBV9 TGTGCCAGCAGCGTTGAAAACGGGGGGGCCGGGGAGACCCAGTACTTC CASSVENGGAGETQYF
few NA TRBJ1-2 TRBV7-9 TGTGCCAGCAGCTCCACAGGGTCCCGCCATGGCTACACCTTC CASSSTGSRHGYTF
NA NA TRBJ1-6 TRBV10-3 TGTGCCATCAGTCCCGGACAGTTCCTCGATTCACCCCTCCACTTT CAISPGQFLDSPLHF
NA TRBD2 TRBJ2-2 TRBV4-3 TGCGCCAGCAGCCAGGACCCTCCCGCGGGAGGAATTATAACCGGGGAGCTGTTTTTT CASSQDPPAGGIITGELFF
few NA TRBJ2-1 TRBV12-3/TRBV12-4 TGTGCCAGCAGTTTTCCGGGACTGCTCAACTCCTACAATGAGCAGTTCTTC CASSFPGLLNSYNEQFF
few TRBD2 TRBJ2-7 TRBV7-2 TGTGCCAGCAGCTTAGGGACTAGCGGGAGGACGATTTCCTACGAGCAGTACTTC CASSLGTSGRTISYEQYF
NA TRBD2 TRBJ2-1 TRBV6-1 TGTGCCAGCAGTGAAGCGGAGACTAGCGGGATTAGTGAGCAGTTCTTC CASSEAETSGISEQFF
few TRBD1 TRBJ1-5 TRBV15 TGTGCCACCAGCAGAGGGGACAGTGATCAGCCCCAGCATTTT CATSRGDSDQPQHF
few TRBD1 TRBJ2-7 TRBV4-1 TGCGCCAGCAGCCAAGGACAGGGGAGGTCCTACGAGCAGTACTTC CASSQGQGRSYEQYF
NA TRBD2 TRBJ2-5 TRBV6-1 TGTGCCAGCACCAGACTAGCGGGAGGCCCAGGGAGGACTTTC CASTRLAGGPGRTF
NA TRBD2 TRBJ2-7 TRBV9 TGTGCCAGCAGCGTTAGCGGGCTCTCCTACGAGCAGTACTTC CASSVSGLSYEQYF
few NA TRBJ2-7 TRBV7-9 TGTGCCAGCAGCGAACAGAGCGAGCAGTACTTC CASSEQSEQYF
NA NA TRBJ2-3 TRBV5-6 TGTGCCAGCAGCTTGAAGACACTCACAGATACGCAGTATTTT CASSLKTLTDTQYF
NA NA TRBJ2-7 TRBV7-2 TGTGCCAGCAGCTCGCAAAACCCCTACGAGCAGTACTTC CASSSQNPYEQYF
NA NA TRBJ2-3 TRBV12-3/TRBV12-4 TGTGCCAGCACCCAGGGTGGTAGGGCGCCCTTGGGGGCGCAGTATTTT CASTQGGRAPLGAQYF
NA NA TRBJ2-4 TRBV7-9 TGTGCCAGCAGCTCCCTAGGGGTTGGCAAAAACATTCAGTACTTC CASSSLGVGKNIQYF
NA NA TRBJ2-1 TRBV29-1 TGCAGCGTTGAGGGGCTAGAGAGCGATGAGCAGTTCTTC CSVEGLESDEQFF
few NA TRBJ2-5 TRBV6-5 TGTGCCAGCAGCGCGGGACAGCTCCAAGAGACCCAGTACTTC CASSAGQLQETQYF